The present entry profiles one T cell receptor beta chain with its context. Its antigen is as yet unknown. The sample is drawn from a study of cytomegalovirus exposure and HLA in healthy donors. 13 Jbeta primers and 60 Vbeta primers were used for the PCR. TCRdb's table, derived via immunoSEQ multiplex PCR, lists solely in-frame clones and lacks some. In the table there are a few hundred thousand clones, about 80% of which are singletons. The J segment lost 6 bases and the V segment lost 6 bases, leaving 7 bases of the junction unmatched. Germline CDR1 is LNHDA and CDR2 is SQIVND (reference sequence). This CDR3 contains 14 residues. Regarding the study as a whole: TRBV6-2, TRBV6-3 and other indistinguishable V segments were excluded.

V is TRBV19 and J is TRBJ2-1; 8 bases match TRBD2. The specimen was PBMCs. The receptor comes from a man aged 40-50 years in good health and CMV-seronegative. Here the CDR3 reads CASSRTSSVNEQFF. The CDR3 nucleotides read TGTGCCAGTAGCCGGACTAGCTCTGTCAATGAGCAGTTCTTC.